This T cell receptor (beta chain) emerged from a study of cytomegalovirus exposure and HLA in healthy donors. The study, taken as a whole, reports: Several of the most significant clusters appeared, in a later analysis, to be linked to common viral pathogens. Most subjects had HLA-A and HLA-B alleles reportedly predicted accurately by TCR beta sequences.

The study ran its PCR with 60 Vbeta and 13 Jbeta primers. Some clones are missing from TCRdb's copy, which holds only in-frame ones; the method was immunoSEQ multiplex PCR. The ten top clones account for about 2%, within a sample of approximately 50,000 clones. In regard to this clone: Its antigen remains unknown.

The sequenced material came from PBMCs. The source is a woman in her forties in good health and CMV-seronegative.

The CDR3 region is CATRGTSRRTDTQYF. Written as DNA, the CDR3 is TGTGCCACCAGGGGGACTAGCCGACGCACAGATACGCAGTATTTT. The chain employs TRBV10-3 and TRBJ2-3, with 9 nucleotides matching TRBD2. This CDR3 spans 15 amino acids. The junction had 9 bases not matched to a gene; V was cut back by 10 bases and J by 1 base. Germline CDR1 ENHRY, CDR2 SYGVKD.